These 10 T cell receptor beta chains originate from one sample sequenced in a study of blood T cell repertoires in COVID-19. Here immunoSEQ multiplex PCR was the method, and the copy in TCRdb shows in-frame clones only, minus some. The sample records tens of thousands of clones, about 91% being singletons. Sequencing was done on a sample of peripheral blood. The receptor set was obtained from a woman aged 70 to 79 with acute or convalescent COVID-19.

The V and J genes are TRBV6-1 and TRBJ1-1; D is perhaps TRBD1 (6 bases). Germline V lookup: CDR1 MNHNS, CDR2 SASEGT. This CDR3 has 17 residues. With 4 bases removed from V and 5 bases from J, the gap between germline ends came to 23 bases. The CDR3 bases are TGTGCCAGCAGTGGGGCGGCGGGGGCGTTGGTTATGACTGAAGCTTTCTTT. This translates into CASSGAAGALVMTEAFF.

As DNA, the CDR3 is TGCGCCAGCAGCCAAGATGGAAAGGGGGACGAAAAACTGTTTTTT. It codes for CASSQDGKGDEKLFF. The V gene is TRBV4-1, the J gene TRBJ1-4, with a possible D match to TRBD1 (6 bases). CDR3 length: 15 amino acids. V lost 0 bases and J lost 8, with 13 bases in between. Germline lookup yields CDR1 MGHRA and CDR2 YSYEKL.

CDR3 sequence (DNA): TGTGCCAGCAGTTCCGGGACAGGGTGGTTCTATGGCTACACCTTC. It specifies CASSSGTGWFYGYTF. V and J are TRBV5-6 and TRBJ1-2; 9 nucleotides agree with TRBD1. V lost 5 bases, J lost 4 bases, and 9 bases stayed unmatched. There are 15 residues in the CDR3. Germline V gene lookup returns CDR1 SGHDT and CDR2 YYEEEE. Full variable domain (remainder filled in from reference TRBV5-6 and TRBJ1-2): DAGVTQSPTHLIKTRGQQVTLRCSPKSGHDTVSWYQQALGQGPQFIFQYYEEEERQRGNFPDRFSGHQFPNYSSELNVNALLLGDSALYLCASSSGTGWFYGYTFGSGTRLTVV.

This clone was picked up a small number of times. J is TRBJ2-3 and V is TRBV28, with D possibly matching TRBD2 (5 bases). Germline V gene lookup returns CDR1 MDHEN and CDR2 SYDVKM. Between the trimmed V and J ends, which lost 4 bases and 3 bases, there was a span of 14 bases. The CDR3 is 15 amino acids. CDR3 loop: CASSSGVVATDTQYF. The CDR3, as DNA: TGTGCCAGCAGTTCCGGGGTAGTGGCGACAGATACGCAGTATTTT.

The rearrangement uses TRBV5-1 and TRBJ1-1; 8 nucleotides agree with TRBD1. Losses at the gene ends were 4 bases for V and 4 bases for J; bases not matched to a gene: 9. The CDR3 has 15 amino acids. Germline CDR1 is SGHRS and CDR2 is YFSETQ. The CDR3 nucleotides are TGCGCCAGCAGCGTACAGGGGGGTGAAGGCACTGAAGCTTTCTTT. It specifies CASSVQGGEGTEAFF.

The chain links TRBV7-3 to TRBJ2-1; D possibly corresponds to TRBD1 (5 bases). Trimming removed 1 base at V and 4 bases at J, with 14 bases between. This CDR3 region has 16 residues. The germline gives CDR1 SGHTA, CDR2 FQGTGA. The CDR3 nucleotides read TGTGCCAGCAGCTTAAGGGGCAGCTCGTTTTACAATGAGCAGTTCTTC. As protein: CASSLRGSSFYNEQFF.

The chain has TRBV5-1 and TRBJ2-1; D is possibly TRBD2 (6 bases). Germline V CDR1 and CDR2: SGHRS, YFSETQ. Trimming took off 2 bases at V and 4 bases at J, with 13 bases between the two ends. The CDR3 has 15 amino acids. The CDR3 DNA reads TGCGCCAGCAGCTTAGGAGGGAGTGGATACAATGAGCAGTTCTTC. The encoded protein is CASSLGGSGYNEQFF.

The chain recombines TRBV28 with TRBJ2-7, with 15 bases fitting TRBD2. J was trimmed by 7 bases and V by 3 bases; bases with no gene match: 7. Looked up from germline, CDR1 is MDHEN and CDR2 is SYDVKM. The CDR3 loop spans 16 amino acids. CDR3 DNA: TGTGCCAGCAGTTTTGGACTAGCGGGAGGGCCAGGGGAGCAGTACTTC. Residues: CASSFGLAGGPGEQYF.

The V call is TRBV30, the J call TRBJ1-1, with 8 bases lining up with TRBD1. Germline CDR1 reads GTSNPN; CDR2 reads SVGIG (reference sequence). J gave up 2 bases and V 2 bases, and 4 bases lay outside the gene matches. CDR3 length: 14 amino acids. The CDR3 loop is CAWSSTGVNTEAFF. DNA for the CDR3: TGTGCCTGGAGTTCGACAGGGGTCAACACTGAAGCTTTCTTT. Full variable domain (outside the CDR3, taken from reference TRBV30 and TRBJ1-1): SQTIHQWPATLVQPVGSPLSLECTVEGTSNPNLYWYRQAAGRGLQLLFYSVGIGQISSEVPQNLSASRPQDRQFILSSKKLLLSDSGFYLCAWSSTGVNTEAFFGQGTRLTVV.

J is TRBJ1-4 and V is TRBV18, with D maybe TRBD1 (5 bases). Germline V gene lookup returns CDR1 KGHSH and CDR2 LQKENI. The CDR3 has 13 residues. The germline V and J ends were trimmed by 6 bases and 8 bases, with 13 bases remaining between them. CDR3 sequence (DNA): TGTGCCAGCTCCAACCGGGGGGTCGAAAAACTGTTTTTT. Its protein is CASSNRGVEKLFF.